This TCR beta chain was recorded in a study of T-cell reconstitution after alpha-beta-depleted transplantation in children. This CDR3 spans 14 amino acids. Trimming left V 10 bases short and J 3 bases short, with 16 bases between. CDR1 and CDR2 from the germline V gene are MDHEN and SYDVKM. TCRbeta library preparation incorporated unique molecular identifiers. TCRdb reprocessed the PCR reads via MiXCR and lists one record per CDR3 protein. The table includes about 500,000 distinct CDR3 sequences, less than 35% detected once. The chain is built from TRBV28 and TRBJ2-4; the D gene is possibly TRBD2 (5 bases). Sequenced here: PBMCs from the stem cell graft donor, sampled from the stem cell graft. The TCR sequence derives from a human donor who donated a stem cell graft to a child with aplastic anemia. CDR3 nucleotide sequence: TGTGCCACGACTATAGGGCTAAGCAAAAACATTCAGTACTTC. Its translation: CATTIGLSKNIQYF.